The clone carrying this T cell receptor (beta chain) was seen only a few times. The antigen is unknown. The junction departs from germline at one end; a sequencing error may be responsible. Using its own MiXCR run on the 5' RACE reads, TCRdb lists one record per CDR3 protein. The sample carries about 36,000 distinct CDR3 sequences, around 6.2% recorded once. This specimen belongs to a study of CD8 T cells in ankylosing spondylitis. Points from the study as a whole: Apparently characteristic of ankylosing spondylitis blood was a TCR beta motif (roughly eight highly homologous variants). Researchers reportedly found disease-linked clones significantly enriched in matched ankylosing spondylitis synovial fluid. As for the disease-linked clones, they showed a CD8+ phenotype and occurred at relatively low frequencies in peripheral blood.

The TCR comes from a male donor with ankylosing spondylitis or in good health (not recorded which). Sequences were obtained from blood, either unsorted or a sorted T cell fraction (not recorded which).

The CDR3 DNA follows: TGTGCCAGCTCAGCCGGCCCCGAGGGGACCCATTACTTC. This codes for CASSAGPEGTHYF. The chain is built from TRBV18 and TRBJ2-5; the D gene could be TRBD1 or TRBD2 (5 bases each). CDR1 and CDR2 from the germline V gene are KGHSH and LQKENI. This CDR3 has 13 amino acids.